This T cell receptor beta chain is drawn from a study of blood T cell repertoires in COVID-19. V was trimmed by 6 bases and J by 4 bases, leaving 12 bases between them. Germline V gene data show CDR1 as LGHNT and CDR2 as FRNRAP. This CDR3 is 14 amino acids long. TCRdb keeps only in-frame clones here, not all; method: immunoSEQ multiplex PCR. The sample records roughly 410,000 clones, over 75% being singletons. V is TRBV12-5 and J is TRBJ2-2; D is possibly TRBD2 (5 bases). This sequence was found in a woman aged 55 to 70 with COVID-19, enrolled during active disease. Sequenced: peripheral blood. DNA of the CDR3: TGTGCTAGTGGCCACCCCCTAGCCACCGGGGAGCTGTTTTTT. The encoded protein is CASGHPLATGELFF.